The rows below give T cell receptor beta chains drawn from one sample of a study of blood T cells in healthy people across ages. One entry per CDR3 protein, called by TCRdb with MiXCR from the 5' RACE reads. Of around 1.5 million distinct CDR3 sequences listed, approximately 38% were seen once; the top ten hold 7% to 9.5%. The material sequenced was blood. These receptors all come from a woman aged 18 to 35 in good health. The CDR3 runs from the conserved cysteine through the conserved F or W. D genes are given only for firm matches.

>TRBD2|TRBV14
CASSQSSGTTDTQYF
>TRBD1|TRBV12-3/TRBV12-4
CASSLTGSSYEQYF
>-|TRBV20-1
CSASTESNQPQHF
>-|TRBV20-1
CSVRSPSYNEQFF
>-|TRBV11-3
CASSLGTEDNEQFF
>TRBD2|TRBV20-1
CSAAGTTYEQYF
>TRBD2|TRBV20-1
CSAGASGEGGQFF
>-|TRBV3-1
CASSQVLLMGYNSPLHF
>-|TRBV4-2
CASSQGGDPYEQYF
>-|TRBV27
CASRSGGGYTF
>-|TRBV6-1
CASSEQGALLGYGYTF
>TRBD1|TRBV6-5
CASSYSVGGQGIGTEAFF
>-|TRBV21-1
CASSKVPRGGRGMNTEAFF
>-|TRBV6-1
CASSEENGRAYGTQYF
>TRBD2|TRBV5-1
CASTLSGGETQYF
>TRBD1|TRBV20-1
CSARDRVEGYEQYF
>-|TRBV29-1
CSALDPSANTEAFF
>TRBD1|TRBV10-3
CAISESPGTGGNTIYF
>TRBD2|TRBV6-5
CASSQSGRNEQFF
>TRBD1|TRBV20-1
CSARIPAGGGGGYTF
>TRBD2|TRBV6-5
CASSSSRLAGPYEQYF
>-|TRBV6-1
CASSESGAPRETQYF
>-|TRBV28
CASSLQTGPSQETQYF
>TRBD1|TRBV20-1
CSVPDRPYNAPLHF
>TRBD1|TRBV27
CASSPKGQGRIGNEQFF
>TRBD2|TRBV11-2
CASSPRTSGSSNEQFF
>TRBD2|TRBV3-1
CASSQETSGYNEQFF
>-|TRBV4-1
CASSQGTLTEAFF
>-|TRBV4-2
CASSQVGYTETQYF
>-|TRBV24-1
CATSDTKGTEAFF
>-|TRBV20-1
CSAKGQFRGLNTEAFF
>TRBD2|TRBV5-5
CASSYWTSGGETQYF
>TRBD1|TRBV4-1
CASSHAGQALPNYGYTF
>-|TRBV7-2
CASSAPQGGRAEAFF
>TRBD2|TRBV5-1
CASSSGTSSMEQYF
>-|TRBV15
CATSSPRGWQGTNYGYTF
>TRBD2|TRBV7-7
CASSLALAGSADTQYF
>-|TRBV6-1
CASSVVTSTDEQYF
>TRBD1|TRBV20-1
CSARVTGETEAFF
>-|TRBV5-1
CASSNRLGETQYF
>-|TRBV12-3/TRBV12-4
CASSSGGPKGLGTNEKLFF
>TRBD1|TRBV29-1
CSVRTGGFWEQYF
>TRBD2|TRBV11-3
CASSGGTSGGTGELFF
>TRBD1|TRBV4-1
CASSQVEGQGSGSPLHF
>TRBD2|TRBV5-1
CASSLGGTSGRGDEQFF
>-|TRBV20-1
CSATQGGPNTEAFF
>TRBD2|TRBV20-1
CSAIDESGGYNEQFF